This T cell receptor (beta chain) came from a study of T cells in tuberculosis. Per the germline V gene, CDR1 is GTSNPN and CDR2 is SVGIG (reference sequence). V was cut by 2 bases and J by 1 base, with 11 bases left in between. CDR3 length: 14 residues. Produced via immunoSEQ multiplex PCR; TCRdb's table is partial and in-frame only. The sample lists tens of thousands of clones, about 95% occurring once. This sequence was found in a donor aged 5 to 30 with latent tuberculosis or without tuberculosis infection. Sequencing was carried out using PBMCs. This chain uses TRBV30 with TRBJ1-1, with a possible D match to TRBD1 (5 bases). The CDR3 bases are TGTGCCTGGAGTCCCCACAGGAGGAACACTGAAGCTTTCTTT. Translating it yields CAWSPHRRNTEAFF.